This T cell receptor (beta chain) was identified in a study of T cells after yellow fever vaccination. Background on the study: SMART-Seq v4 Ultra Low Input prepared libraries from low-cell fractions. The study's findings and limits: The booster response re-showed most primary clones: approximately 95% CD4, 88% CD8. The study noted that FACS-sorted repertoires could contain abundant clonotypes contaminating from the bulk population.

The germline gives CDR1 MGHRA, CDR2 YSYEKL. The J segment lost 9 bases and the V segment lost 4 bases, leaving 5 bases of the junction unmatched. This CDR3 has 14 residues. A 5'RACE template-switching step, the method used to make TCR cDNA, added a universal primer site and UMIs. TCRdb independently ran MiXCR on the 5' RACE reads; one entry per CDR3 protein. The sample records around 180,000 distinct CDR3 sequences, about 6.2% being singletons. This clonotype was seen ten or more times. Its specificity is not known. The sequencing used CD4+ T cells sorted from PBMCs, collected on the day of the first yellow fever vaccination. The chain joins TRBV4-1 to TRBJ1-6, with 8 bases identical to TRBD1. The origin of this receptor is a man younger than 35 who received the YFV17D yellow fever vaccine. CDR3 region: CASSLTGESSPLHF. Here the CDR3 DNA reads TGCGCCAGCAGCCTGACAGGGGAGAGTTCACCCCTCCACTTT.